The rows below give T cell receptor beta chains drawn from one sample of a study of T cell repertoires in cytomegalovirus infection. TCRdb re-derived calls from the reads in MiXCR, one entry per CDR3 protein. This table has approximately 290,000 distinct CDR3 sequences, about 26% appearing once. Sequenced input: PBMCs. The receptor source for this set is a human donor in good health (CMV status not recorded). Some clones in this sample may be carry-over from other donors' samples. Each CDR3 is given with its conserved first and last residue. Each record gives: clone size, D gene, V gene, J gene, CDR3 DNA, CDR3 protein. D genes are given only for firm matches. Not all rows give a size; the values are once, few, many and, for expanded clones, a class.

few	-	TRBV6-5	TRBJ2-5	TGTGCCAGCAGCAACACAAGACAAGAGACCCAGTACTTC	CASSNTRQETQYF
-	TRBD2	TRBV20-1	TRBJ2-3	TGCAGTGCTACCCCGCTTAGCGGGAGCGGCACAGATACGCAGTATTTT	CSATPLSGSGTDTQYF
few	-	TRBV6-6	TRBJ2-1	TGTGCCAGCAGTTCAACAGGTTTAGTCTACAATGAGCAGTTCTTC	CASSSTGLVYNEQFF
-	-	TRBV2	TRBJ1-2	TGTGCCAGCAGTGTAGGTCACGGCTACACCTTC	CASSVGHGYTF
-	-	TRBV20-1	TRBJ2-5	TGCAGTGCTAGAGATTGGGCCAACGGGGAGACCCAGTACTTC	CSARDWANGETQYF
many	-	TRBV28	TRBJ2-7	TGTGCCAGCAGTCCTCCCGTCGCCTACGAGCAGTACTTC	CASSPPVAYEQYF
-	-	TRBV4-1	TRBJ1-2	TGCGCCAGCAGCCAAGAATTGTCTGGTTTCTATGGCTACACCTTC	CASSQELSGFYGYTF
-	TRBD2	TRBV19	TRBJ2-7	TGTGCCAGTAGTCGATACCCTAGCGGGATCGGCGAGCAGTACTTC	CASSRYPSGIGEQYF
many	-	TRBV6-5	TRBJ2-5	TGTGCCAGCAGTTACTCCCTAGTAGAGACCCAGTACTTC	CASSYSLVETQYF
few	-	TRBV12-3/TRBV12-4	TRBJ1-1	TGTGCCAGCAGTTTAATTCCTTCGGGGCTGAGGGCTTTCTTT	CASSLIPSGLRAFF
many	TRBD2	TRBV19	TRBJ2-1	TGTGCCAGTAGCGTCGGGACTAGCGGGGGGGCCAATGAGCAGTTCTTC	CASSVGTSGGANEQFF
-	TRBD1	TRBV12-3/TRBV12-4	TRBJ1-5	TGTGCCAGCAGTTTTTCGGACAGGAGGCAGGGCAATCAGCCCCAGCATTTT	CASSFSDRRQGNQPQHF
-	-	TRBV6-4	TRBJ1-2	TGTGCCAGCAGTGTCAGGGGTTCTTTTGGCTACACCTTC	CASSVRGSFGYTF
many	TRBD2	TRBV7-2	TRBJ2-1	TGTGCCAGCAGCTTAAACGGACTAGCGGGGAGTGAGCAGTTCTTC	CASSLNGLAGSEQFF
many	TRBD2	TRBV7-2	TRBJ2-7	TGTGCCAGCAGCTTGGGAGGACTAGCGGGACGTGACGAGCAGTACTTC	CASSLGGLAGRDEQYF
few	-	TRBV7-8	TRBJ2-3	TGTGCCAGCAGCATCCAGGATCGTCTAGCGCACGGGGCGTATTTT	CASSIQDRLAHGAYF
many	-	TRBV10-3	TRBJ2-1	TGTGCCATCAGTGAGCGGAGCAATGAGCAGTTCTTC	CAISERSNEQFF
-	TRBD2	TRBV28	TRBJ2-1	TGTGCCAGCAGTTTAGGGACCGGGACTATAGGTTGGAATGAGCAGTTCTTC	CASSLGTGTIGWNEQFF
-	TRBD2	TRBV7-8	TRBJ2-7	TGTGCCAGCAGCTTTACTAGCGACGAGCAGTACTTC	CASSFTSDEQYF
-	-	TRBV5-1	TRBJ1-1	TGCGCCAGCAGCTTGGACGACAACACTGAAGCTTTCTTT	CASSLDDNTEAFF
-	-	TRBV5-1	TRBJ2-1	TGCGCCAGCAGCAACGCGACGGGGTACAATGAGCAGTTCTTC	CASSNATGYNEQFF
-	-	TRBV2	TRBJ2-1	TGTGCCAGCAGCGAGGACCACAACAATGAGCAGTTCTTC	CASSEDHNNEQFF
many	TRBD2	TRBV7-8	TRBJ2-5	TGTGCCAGCAGCTCTTACCGACTAGCGGGATTGGAGAGAGAGACCCAGTACTTC	CASSSYRLAGLERETQYF
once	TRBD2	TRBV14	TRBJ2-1	TGTGCCAGCAGCCAAGGGTGGGGCGGGAGATATGAGCAGTTCTTC	CASSQGWGGRYEQFF
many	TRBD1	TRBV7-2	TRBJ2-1	TGTGCCAGCCGCCGGGACAGGGGCGAGCAGTTCTTC	CASRRDRGEQFF
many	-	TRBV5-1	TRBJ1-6	TGTGCCAGCAGCTTAGGAGGGAGCTCCTATAATTCACCCCTCCACTTT	CASSLGGSSYNSPLHF
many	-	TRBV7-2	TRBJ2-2	TGTGCCAGCAGCTTGTCTAGCGAGAACACCGGGGAGCTGTTTTTT	CASSLSSENTGELFF
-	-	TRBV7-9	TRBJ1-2	TGTGCCAGCAGCTTAGCATCCGGTTGGGGCTACACCTTC	CASSLASGWGYTF
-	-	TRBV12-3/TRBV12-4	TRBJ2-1	TGTGCCAGCAGTTTAGGTGGCCCCGGCAGTGAGCAGTTCTTC	CASSLGGPGSEQFF
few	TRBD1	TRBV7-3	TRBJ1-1	TGTGCCAGCAGCCGGACAGGCAACATGAACACTGAAGCTTTCTTT	CASSRTGNMNTEAFF
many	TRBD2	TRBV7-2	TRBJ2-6	TGTGCCAGCAGGGGGGGACTAGCCGTGGCCAACGTCCTGACTTTC	CASRGGLAVANVLTF
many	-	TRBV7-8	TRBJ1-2	TGTGCCAGCAGCTTAGCGGCAGGCAACTATGGCTACACCTTC	CASSLAAGNYGYTF
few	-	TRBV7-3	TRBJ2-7	TGTGCCAGCAGCTCCTCCCTAATCGGGCAGTACTTC	CASSSSLIGQYF